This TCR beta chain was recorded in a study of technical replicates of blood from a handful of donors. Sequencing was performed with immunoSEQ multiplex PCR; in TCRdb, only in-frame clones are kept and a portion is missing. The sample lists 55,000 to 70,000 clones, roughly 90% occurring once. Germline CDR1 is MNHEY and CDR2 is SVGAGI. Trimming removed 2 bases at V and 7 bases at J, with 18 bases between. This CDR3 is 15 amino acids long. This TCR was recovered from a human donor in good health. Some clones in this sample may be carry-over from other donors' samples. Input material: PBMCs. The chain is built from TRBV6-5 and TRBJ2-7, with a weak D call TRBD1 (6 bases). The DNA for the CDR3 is TGTGCCAGCAGTTACCCAGGGGCGACCTTACGAGAGCAGTACTTC. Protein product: CASSYPGATLREQYF.